These 13 T cell receptor beta chains were all obtained from the same sample, sequenced in a study of T cell repertoires in cytomegalovirus infection. TCRdb used MiXCR to reprocess the reads, holding one entry per CDR3 protein. The data show roughly 280,000 distinct CDR3 sequences, approximately 22% seen once. The antigens for these receptors are not known. The sequencing here drew on cultured PBMCs, taken from culture after CMV antigen stimulation. All receptors derive from a human donor in good health (CMV status not recorded). Some clones in this sample may be carry-over from other donors' samples.

V is TRBV7-2 and J is TRBJ1-2, with D possibly being TRBD1 (5 bases). Germline V CDR1 and CDR2: SGHTA, FQGNSA. The V end was cut by 5 bases, the J end by 4 bases, with 23 bases between. This CDR3 has 17 amino acids. The CDR3 sequence: CASSPDPDTVESYGYTF. As DNA, the CDR3 is TGTGCCAGCAGCCCAGACCCGGACACGGTCGAATCCTATGGCTACACCTTC.

The chain links TRBV12-3 or TRBV12-4 to TRBJ1-2, with 11 bases fitting TRBD1. V shed 7 bases and J 4 bases; nucleotides not matched to a gene: 5. There are 14 residues in the CDR3. CDR3 sequence: CASTLGQGGYGYTF. Here the CDR3 DNA reads TGTGCCAGCACCTTGGGACAGGGGGGCTATGGCTACACCTTC.

This clonotype showed up just a few times. V and J are TRBV24-1 and TRBJ1-2, with 9 positions matching TRBD1. Germline CDR1 is KGHDR and CDR2 is SFDVKD. V shed 3 bases, J shed 7 bases, and the junction held 8 bases outside the gene matches. The CDR3 sequence is 15 residues long. CDR3 DNA: TGTGCCACCAGTGATATAACAGGGGGCATGAGTGGCTACACCTTC. Residues: CATSDITGGMSGYTF.

This clonotype was observed many times. The rearrangement uses TRBV6-1 and TRBJ1-1; no reliable D call. Trimming left V 5 bases short and J 1 base short, with 5 bases between. This CDR3 region has 12 residues. Germline loops: CDR1 MNHNS, CDR2 SASEGT. The CDR3 here is CASSKRNTEAFF. CDR3 sequence (DNA): TGTGCCAGCAGTAAAAGGAACACTGAAGCTTTCTTT.

This clonotype was counted ten times or more. The rearrangement links TRBV20-1 to TRBJ2-7, with D hard to call. The CDR3 is 11 residues long. Per germline, CDR1 DFQATT and CDR2 SNEGSKA (reference sequence). V was clipped by 6 bases and J by 2 bases, with 8 bases between them. The CDR3 DNA follows: TGCAGTGCCTCCCCAGCCTACGAGCAGTACTTC. It yields the protein CSASPAYEQYF.

This clonotype showed up just a few times. The chain combines TRBV12-3 or TRBV12-4 with TRBJ2-1, with TRBD2 matching 13 bases. V gave up 7 bases and J gave up 5 bases; unmatched junction bases: 5. The CDR3 is 15 amino acids. For the CDR3, the DNA is TGTGCCAGCACCTTCGGACTAGCGGGAGACAATGAGCAGTTCTTC. Translating gives CASTFGLAGDNEQFF.

V gene TRBV20-1 combines with J gene TRBJ2-3; tentatively, D is TRBD2 (5 bases). Deletions cut 3 bases from V and 4 bases from J, with 11 bases between. The CDR3 covers 13 residues. Germline V gene lookup returns CDR1 DFQATT and CDR2 SNEGSKA (reference sequence). The CDR3 region is CSASGMSADTQYF. The CDR3 nucleotides are TGCAGTGCTAGCGGGATGAGCGCAGATACGCAGTATTTT.

This clonotype was seen many times. The V and J genes are TRBV7-2 and TRBJ1-5; tentatively, D is TRBD1 (5 bases). Trimming stripped 2 bases from V and 3 bases from J, with 14 bases between. This CDR3 region has 16 residues. CDR1 and CDR2 from the germline V gene are SGHTA and FQGNSA. The CDR3 reads CASSLFATGVNQPQHF. The CDR3 DNA reads as TGTGCCAGCAGCTTATTTGCAACGGGGGTCAATCAGCCCCAGCATTTT.

This clonotype has ten or more counts. The chain has TRBV7-2 and TRBJ1-1; no clear D gene. Deletions cut 8 bases from V and 5 bases from J, with 6 bases between. From germline, CDR1 is SGHTA and CDR2 FQGNSA. This CDR3 region has 10 residues. This CDR3 is CASGGTEAFF. The CDR3 nucleotides read TGTGCCAGCGGTGGGACTGAAGCTTTCTTT.

This clonotype occurred a few times. This chain uses TRBV7-2 with TRBJ2-7; 10 bases are a match to TRBD2. Germline lookup yields CDR1 SGHTA and CDR2 FQGNSA. The length of the CDR3 is 14 residues. Losses at the gene ends were 8 bases for V and 3 bases for J; bases not matched to a gene: 7. DNA of the CDR3: TGTGCCAGCGCTTTGTCTAGCGGGAGCTACGAGCAGTACTTC. Protein: CASALSSGSYEQYF.

At least ten counts were recorded for this clonotype. The rearrangement joins TRBV6-1 to TRBJ2-6, with TRBD2 identical over 7 bases. The CDR3 is made up of 16 amino acids. V was pared by 1 base and J by 4 bases, with 4 bases of the junction left unmatched. Germline values: CDR1 MNHNS, CDR2 SASEGT. DNA for the CDR3: TGTGCCAGCAGTGAAGTGGGAGGGTCCGGGGCCAACGTCCTGACTTTC. Its translation is CASSEVGGSGANVLTF.

This clonotype appeared many times. The rearrangement uses TRBV11-3 and TRBJ2-3; 7 bases match TRBD2. The CDR3 length is 16 residues. The junction had 6 bases not matched to a gene; V was cut back by 1 base and J by 2 bases. The germline CDR1 and CDR2 sequences are SGHNT and YENEEA. The CDR3 loop reads CASSLGPSGVTDTQYF. In DNA, the CDR3 is TGTGCCAGCAGCTTAGGCCCTAGCGGAGTCACAGATACGCAGTATTTT.

The chain links TRBV14 to TRBJ2-7; D may match TRBD1 or TRBD2 (5 bases each). The germline V and J ends were trimmed by 3 bases and 4 bases, with 16 bases remaining between them. CDR1 is SGHDN and CDR2 is FVKESK in the germline V gene. This CDR3 has 15 amino acids. The CDR3 DNA follows: TGTGCCAGCAGCCAGGCCGGGACGGTAGATTACGAGCAGTACTTC. Protein: CASSQAGTVDYEQYF.